This TCR beta chain was documented in a study of blood T cell repertoires in COVID-19. Study-wide background: Nucleic acid was either cDNA or gDNA, and it came from T cells, B-cell-depleted T cells, or PBMCs.

Cohorts were based on clinical histories the participants reported. Recovered Cohort 3 donors showed two negative PCRs, clearance, or symptom resolution. J lost 4 bases, V lost 1 base, and 4 bases had no gene match. CDR3 length: 15 amino acids. From germline, CDR1 is SGHRS and CDR2 YFSETQ. Study processing details: Scientists estimated how many nucleated cells there were by amplifying reference gene primers. Measured with immunoSEQ multiplex PCR; TCRdb has only the in-frame clones, and not every one. From that table come the V and J calls and clone size; the DNA was used to work out D and trimming. The sample holds around 200,000 clones; around 84% are singletons and the top ten take 18%.

This TCR was recovered from a man in his forties who had recovered from COVID-19. Material for sequencing was PBMCs or T cells enriched from blood (not recorded which). The V gene is TRBV5-1, the J gene TRBJ2-2, with TRBD1 identical over 7 bases. The CDR3 loop reads CASSLNGQATGELFF. The CDR3 bases are TGCGCCAGCAGCTTGAACGGACAGGCCACCGGGGAGCTGTTTTTT. Based on the CDR3 plus reference TRBV5-1 and TRBJ2-2, the full variable domain is KAGVTQTPRYLIKTRGQQVTLSCSPISGHRSVSWYQQTPGQGLQFLFEYFSETQRNKGNFPGRFSGRQFSNSRSEMNVSTLELGDSALYLCASSLNGQATGELFFGEGSRLTVL.